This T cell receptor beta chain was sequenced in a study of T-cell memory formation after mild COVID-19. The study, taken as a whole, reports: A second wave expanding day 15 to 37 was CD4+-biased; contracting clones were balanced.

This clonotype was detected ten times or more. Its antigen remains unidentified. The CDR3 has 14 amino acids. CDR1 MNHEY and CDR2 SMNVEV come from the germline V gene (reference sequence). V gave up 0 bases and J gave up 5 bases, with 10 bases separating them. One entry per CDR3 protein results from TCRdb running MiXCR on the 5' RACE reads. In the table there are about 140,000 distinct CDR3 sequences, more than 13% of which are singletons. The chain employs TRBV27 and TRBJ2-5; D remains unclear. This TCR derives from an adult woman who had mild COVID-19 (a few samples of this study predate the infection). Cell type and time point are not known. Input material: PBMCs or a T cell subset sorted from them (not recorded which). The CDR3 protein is CASSLSRSGETQYF. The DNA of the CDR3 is TGTGCCAGCAGTTTATCTCGCAGTGGGGAGACCCAGTACTTC.